The rows below give T cell receptor beta chains drawn from one sample of a study of lymphopenia after photon versus proton radiotherapy. TCRdb keeps only in-frame clones here, not all; method: immunoSEQ multiplex PCR. Here the sample spans about 30,000 clones, 80% to 90% being singletons. The sample in question was peripheral blood, obtained from a patient treated with proton-based radiotherapy. Every receptor here comes from a woman aged 70 to 79 with pancreatic cancer. Some clones in this sample may be carry-over from other donors' samples. Each CDR3 is given with its conserved first and last residue. The D gene is left open where the match is weak. Size values are once, few and many counts, or a class for expanded clones, and some rows have none.

j_gene	abundance	len	v_gene	d_gene	CDR3aa	CDR3nt
TRBJ1-1	once	13	TRBV5-5	.	CASSLFMNTEAFF	TGTGCCAGCAGCTTATTCATGAACACTGAAGCTTTCTTT
TRBJ2-2	few	14	TRBV11-1	.	CASSRAGNTGELFF	TGTGCCAGCAGCCGAGCGGGGAACACCGGGGAGCTGTTTTTT
TRBJ2-5	once	14	TRBV28	.	CASSKLATQETQYF	TGTGCCAGCAGCAAACTAGCAACCCAAGAGACCCAGTACTTC
TRBJ2-7	few	18	TRBV4-2	TRBD2	CASSRLLPPGGPVFEQYF	TGTGCCAGCAGCCGCCTTCTACCCCCGGGGGGACCGGTTTTCGAGCAGTACTTC
TRBJ1-4	.	15	TRBV5-1	TRBD1	CASSLRTGADEKLFF	TGCGCCAGCAGCTTACGGACAGGGGCGGATGAAAAACTGTTTTTT
TRBJ2-3	.	15	TRBV10-1	TRBD2	CASAAGTSATDTQYF	TGCGCCAGCGCCGCCGGGACTAGCGCGACAGATACGCAGTATTTT
TRBJ2-1	.	16	TRBV4-2	.	CASSQEGVTGYNEQFF	TGTGCCAGCAGCCAAGAAGGGGTGACGGGTTACAATGAGCAGTTCTTC
TRBJ1-5	once	13	TRBV7-2	.	CASSLDRDQPQHF	TGTGCCAGCAGCTTAGACAGGGACCAGCCCCAGCATTTT
TRBJ2-7	.	14	TRBV28	TRBD1	CASRRTGTVLEQYF	TGTGCCAGCAGAAGGACAGGGACGGTCCTCGAGCAGTACTTC
TRBJ1-2	.	13	TRBV30	TRBD1	CAWNLGQGDGYTF	TGTGCCTGGAATCTGGGACAGGGGGATGGCTACACCTTC
TRBJ2-1	.	16	TRBV5-5	.	CASSLGTRWADNEQFF	TGTGCCAGCAGCTTGGGTACTAGATGGGCAGACAATGAGCAGTTCTTC
TRBJ1-1	.	12	TRBV5-1	.	CASSRSGAEAFF	TGCGCCAGCAGCCGGTCGGGGGCGGAAGCTTTCTTT
TRBJ2-1	.	15	TRBV4-3	TRBD2	CASSPGGYRGNEQFF	TGCGCCAGCAGCCCGGGAGGTTATAGGGGCAATGAGCAGTTCTTC
TRBJ1-5	once	15	TRBV28	.	CASSLMGAGYQPQHF	TGTGCCAGCAGTTTGATGGGGGCCGGGTATCAGCCCCAGCATTTT
TRBJ1-5	.	13	TRBV2	TRBD1	CASSEGQGVSQHF	TGTGCCAGCAGTGAAGGGCAGGGGGTGAGTCAGCATTTT
TRBJ1-2	.	14	TRBV7-9	.	CASSPDGEVYGYTF	TGTGCCAGCAGTCCTGACGGGGAAGTTTATGGCTACACCTTC
TRBJ2-3	.	17	TRBV29-1	.	CSVEVRDPGTWTDTQYF	TGCAGCGTTGAAGTCCGGGACCCTGGCACGTGGACAGATACGCAGTATTTT
TRBJ1-6	.	14	TRBV11-2	.	CASSLARVNSPLHF	TGTGCCAGCAGCTTAGCACGGGTTAATTCACCCCTCCACTTT
TRBJ1-1	.	12	TRBV19	.	CATSDKNTEAFF	TGTGCCACTTCGGACAAGAACACTGAAGCTTTCTTT
TRBJ2-3	.	14	TRBV15	.	CATSGSPYTDTQYF	TGTGCCACCAGCGGGAGTCCTTACACAGATACGCAGTATTTT
TRBJ2-3	.	14	TRBV5-1	.	CASKWSSFTDTQYF	TGCGCCAGCAAATGGAGCAGCTTCACAGATACGCAGTATTTT
TRBJ2-1	.	15	TRBV4-2	TRBD2	CASSQDTSGDNEQFF	TGTGCCAGCAGCCAAGATACTAGCGGGGACAATGAGCAGTTCTTC
TRBJ2-1	.	16	TRBV5-1	TRBD2	CASSWGAGGPSNEQFF	TGCGCCAGCAGCTGGGGAGCGGGAGGGCCATCGAATGAGCAGTTCTTC